The source of this T cell receptor (beta chain) is a study of blood T cells in healthy people across ages. CDR3 length: 14 residues. Trimming removed 6 bases from V and 4 bases from J, with 14 bases in between. Germline CDR1 KGHDR, CDR2 SFDVKD. Then a second PCR, running roughly 7 to 11 cycles, was carried out with a sample-barcoded 5' primer and a J-beta primer mix. TCRdb re-derived calls from the 5' RACE reads in MiXCR, one entry per CDR3 protein. The sample consists of about 720,000 distinct CDR3 sequences, 25% of them appearing once. This clonotype was recorded a few times. These data are also associated with another study on T cells of mothers and their children.

This chain links TRBV24-1 with TRBJ1-2; D remains ambiguous. The sequence derives from a boy younger than 18 in good health. Sequencing was carried out using blood. CDR3 bases: TGTGCCACCAGTAGCTCTACTCTGACCTATGGCTACACCTTC. Protein sequence: CATSSSTLTYGYTF.